The TCR beta chain under discussion was sequenced for a study of cytomegalovirus exposure and HLA in healthy donors listed by TCRdb under 2017. Looking at the study overall: An earlier analysis of some 620 of the donors reported approximately 300 Gb of sequence data and 117 million unique TCR beta sequences obtained from approximately 180 million T cells. To study patterns of TCR occurrence, a later analysis re-analyzed previously published TCR beta repertoires from several hundred donors and added high-resolution HLA genotyping. Typing coverage differed by locus: A, B, C, DRB1 and DQB1 were typed in roughly 629-640 donors, DQA1 in 522, DPA1 in approximately 600, and DPB1 in approximately 450. The study aimed to test whether signatures of past pathogen exposure could be identified by cataloging public T cell receptors. On average, roughly 240,000 unique TCR beta nucleotide sequences were sequenced per donor among 300 to 500 genotyped donors of the cohort, with roughly 19% of those sequences being non-productive. The study used immunosequencing to profile the T cell repertoires of several hundred subjects and linked those repertoires to cytomegalovirus serostatus. A later genetic analysis used genome-wide SNP genotypes for about 60% of the roughly 700 donors, treating that subset as a discovery cohort. Both class I and class II loci were covered by HLA typing, at four-digit resolution. Of the approximately 400 genotyped donors, approximately 83% fell in the genetic ancestry cluster associated with self-reported Caucasian donors. Besides the first cohort of under 700 subjects, a separate validation cohort made up of around 120 different subjects was used. Donor age, sex, ethnicity and CMV serostatus were collected together with the repertoire data. An early release covering about 600 HLA-typed donors comprised approximately 290 gigabases of sequencing data and 85 million to 100 million unique TCR sequences. Rather than using new phenotypic data, the later analysis identified candidate immune exposures from TCR beta sequences and from how often those sequences occurred across donors. An earlier analysis of approximately 500 of the donors applied high-throughput TCR beta sequencing to assess whether each TCR beta V gene segment acted as functional or pseudogenic. The study combined high-throughput TCR immunosequencing, statistical association of individual TCRs with disease status, and machine learning to predict cytomegalovirus infection status. All discovery cohort repertoires had been generated using a single sequencing platform. A handful of DR-DQ haplotypes were treated as single units for association and clustering because of strong linkage in the cohort. Paper-wide results and their limitations: Several of the top co-occurrence clusters appeared to be linked to parvovirus B19, influenza, CMV and Epstein-Barr virus, according to a later analysis. Some IMGT-functional V segments, including TRBV6-2 and TRBV6-3, could not be told apart with the 87-base-pair reads, so those segments were excluded. A few of the identified cytomegalovirus-associated TCR beta chains were confirmed in vitro to be specific for cytomegalovirus antigens. In a later analysis, HLA-associated TCR beta chains showed more clonal expansion and lower generation probabilities than non-associated chains that were equally common. According to a later genetic analysis, donors in an Asian-associated ancestry cluster had fewer N-insertions in productive TCRs than the approximately 650-donor mean. The authors suggested that the approach could potentially be extended to other disease states and immunological phenotypes. In the study, roughly 160 TCR beta chains were listed as associated with cytomegalovirus. Across donors, most TCR sequences were observed very rarely, whereas some public TCRs were present in many individuals. According to a later analysis, most CMV-associated TCR beta chains appeared to be HLA-restricted, and the HLA associations seemed to be driven largely by CMV exposure. The cohort was sequenced for TCR beta chains only, and without alpha or paired-chain data the features that could be detected were limited. The presence/absence analyses assumed that sequencing depth was roughly uniform across donors, and that assumption may not be true. A later genetic analysis associated a missense DCLRE1C variant with V-gene and J-gene trimming of TCR beta chains, and an independent cohort replicated the association. Because counts were too low, seventeen rarely observed V segments, including chromosome 9 orphons, were left out of the earlier analysis of approximately 500 of the donors. The sequencing pipeline was judged likely to have produced a cluster of highly shared sequence variants as a technical artifact. A further reported finding was that TCR beta sequences accurately predicted the HLA-A and HLA-B alleles for most subjects in the first cohort. In an earlier analysis of about 540 of the donors, most TCR beta V segments were observed in productive rearrangements about 90% or about 30% of the time, broadly matching IMGT annotations. At a false discovery rate of 0.05, a later analysis linked around 15,000 TCR beta sequences to specific HLA alleles. When HLA alleles, especially DR and DQ, strongly co-occurred, attributing TCR associations to individual alleles was difficult. Because HLA typing was missing for some donors at each locus, association tests included only the typed subset. A later analysis found that TCR association rates varied across HLA loci, with DRB1 alleles showing the most associated TCRs and HLA-C alleles the fewest. Cytomegalovirus status was reported to be diagnosed by the classifier with high specificity and sensitivity in both the original and validation cohorts. Correlated functional status among segregating V segments might be attributable to linkage disequilibrium, but an unknown experimental factor could not be ruled out. For the cohort, immune exposure information was limited to CMV serostatus.

In total, more than 500 healthy bone marrow donors made up the cohort. At the time of sampling, every cohort member was nominally healthy, though immune exposures that went unrecorded were likely present. The donor was CMV seropositive and was included in the group of around 300 seropositive cohort members. A peripheral blood sample was provided by each donor, and peripheral blood mononuclear cells were used for TCR beta sequencing. Genomic DNA extraction from the blood cell samples was performed with the Qiagen DNeasy Blood Extraction Kit. V loses 3 bases of germline sequence and J loses 4 bases, and the interval between the two ends is 12 bases. The CDR3, cysteine through phenylalanine, is 15 amino acids long. Only the CDR3 part of the read is kept: 45 bases, read in frame from the first base. CDR1 LGHNA and CDR2 YSLEER were looked up in the germline V gene. The library was made by the immunoSEQ multiplex PCR assay. A mixture of 60 forward primers for TCR Vbeta segments and 13 reverse primers for TCR Jbeta segments was used in the multiplex PCR. Amplification of the CDR3 region of rearranged TCR beta genes was performed with a multiplex PCR assay on genomic DNA. The Illumina HiSeq System was used to sequence the amplified TCR beta libraries as 87-base-pair reads. In the original analysis: In a later analysis, tens of millions of unique TCR beta chains were counted across the 500 to 700 repertoires, and about 10 million of these chains were shared by at least two donors. Raw reads were error-corrected and collapsed into unique sequences with a nearest-neighbor algorithm that merged closely related sequences to remove PCR and sequencing errors. CDR3 sequences were aligned to IMGT reference sequences to assign V, D and J gene segments. Each retained sequence needed at least a six-nucleotide match to both a V gene segment and a J gene segment. A rearrangement was called productive if the CDR3 had no stop codons and remained in frame with V and J, and every other rearrangement was called non-productive. Following IMGT convention, CDR3 was defined as the stretch from the second conserved V-encoded cysteine to the conserved J-encoded phenylalanine. Sequences without an unambiguous match to a single V gene segment were excluded from the earlier analysis of several hundred of the donors. In an earlier analysis of 587 of the donors, a V segment was called functional when productive rearrangements were above 56.7%, and segregating when the standard deviation between donors exceeded 5%. A statistical classification framework was built for diagnosing cytomegalovirus status from the catalog of TCR beta chain sequences. A later analysis assigned V and J genes by comparing TCR nucleotide sequences with IMGT/GENE-DB human TR gene sequences. In a later analysis, CDR3 sequences and most-parsimonious VDJ recombination scenarios were assigned using the TCRdist pipeline. A later analysis defined each TCR beta chain by its CDR3 amino acid sequence plus V-gene family, and excluded reads lacking a unique V-gene family. As a way to deal with suspected cross-contamination and a sequencing artifact, a later analysis dropped approximately 590 nucleotide sequences that were highly shared and had low generation probability. A later analysis calculated a clonal expansion index for each public chain from normalized within-repertoire ranks of inferred template counts. A later analysis computed generation probabilities with a VDJ recombination model fitted to out-of-frame rearrangements, and checked the results against IGoR. In a later analysis, hypergeometric tests were used to score TCR-TCR, TCR-HLA and TCR-CMV co-occurrence, with a repertoire-size bias correction applied to TCR pairs. To estimate false discovery rates, a later analysis permuted the HLA or CMV assignments 20 times. In a later analysis, co-occurring TCRs were grouped with DBSCAN, and TCRdist sequence similarity was added when clustering was performed within HLA-allele-positive subsets. Repertoires with fewer than 30,000 or more than 120,000 public chains were left out of co-occurrence clustering, as were four to six repertoires with anomalous nucleotide sharing. In TCRdb, the immuneACCESS table is reduced to in-frame sequences with V and J assigned. These tables do not hold every clone; where another copy was compared, an unresolved V gene accounts for under half, and the others remain unexplained. Clone size and V and J calls were adopted from that table, with D and trimming inferred from the DNA. Here the sample has under 250,000 clones; about 80% occur a single time. The ten largest clones add up to approximately 4.7% of the sample.

Remarks on this clone: This receptor's antigen is unknown. No base qualities exist here, and no much larger clone lies one base off it.

The chain uses TRBV4-3 and TRBJ1-4, and the D gene may be TRBD1, 6 bases matching. The source is a woman between 25 and 40 years old in good health and CMV-seropositive. Source material: PBMCs. The DNA sequence is as follows: TGCGCCAGCAGCCAGCAACAGGGCAGTAATGAAAAACTGTTTTTT. Its protein reads: CASSQQQGSNEKLFF.